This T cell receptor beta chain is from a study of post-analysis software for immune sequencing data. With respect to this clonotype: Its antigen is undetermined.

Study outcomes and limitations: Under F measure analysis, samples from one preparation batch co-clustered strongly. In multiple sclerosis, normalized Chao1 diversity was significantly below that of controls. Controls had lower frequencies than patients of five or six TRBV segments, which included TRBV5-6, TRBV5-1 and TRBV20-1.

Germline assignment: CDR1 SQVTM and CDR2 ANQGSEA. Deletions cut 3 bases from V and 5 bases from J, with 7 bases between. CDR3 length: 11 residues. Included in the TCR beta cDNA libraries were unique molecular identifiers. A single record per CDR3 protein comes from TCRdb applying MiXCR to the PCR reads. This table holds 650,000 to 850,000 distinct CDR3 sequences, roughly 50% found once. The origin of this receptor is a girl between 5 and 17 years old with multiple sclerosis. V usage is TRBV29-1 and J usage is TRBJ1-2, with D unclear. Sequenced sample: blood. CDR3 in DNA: TGCAGCGTTGAGTTGTCTTATGGCTACACCTTC. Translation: CSVELSYGYTF.